These T cell receptor beta chains were read from a single sample in a study of T cells in Graves' hyperthyroidism and ophthalmopathy. TCRdb reprocessed the multiplex PCR reads with MiXCR, giving one entry per CDR3 protein. This table has about 680,000 distinct CDR3 sequences, approximately 40% appearing once. The sequenced sample consisted of blood. The origin of the receptors is a woman aged 40 to 50 with Graves' hyperthyroidism. The CDR3 runs from the conserved cysteine through the conserved F or W. A D gene is named only where the DNA matches it firmly. Clone sizes are given selectively: once, few, many, or a class where the clone is expanded.

>-|once|13|TRBV6-1|TRBJ1-5
CASRQGPHKPQHF
TGTGCCAGCCGGCAAGGCCCCCATAAGCCCCAGCATTTT
>-|few|15|TRBV4-3|TRBJ1-2
CASSQDRGQAYGYTF
TGCGCCAGCAGCCAAGATCGAGGCCAGGCCTATGGCTACACCTTC
>TRBD2|-|16|TRBV7-3|TRBJ2-1
CASSSPSGGAHNEQFF
TGTGCCAGCAGCTCCCCTAGCGGGGGGGCACACAATGAGCAGTTCTTT
>TRBD1|few|17|TRBV6-5|TRBJ1-4
CASSYSLGQGAWEKLFF
TGTGCCAGCAGTTACTCACTCGGGCAGGGGGCTTGGGAAAAACTGTTTTTT
>-|many|11|TRBV2|TRBJ2-7
CASSETNEQYF
TGTGCCAGCAGTGAGACCAACGAGCAGTACTTC
>TRBD1|many|14|TRBV19|TRBJ1-5
CASTKGQRNQPQHF
TGTGCCAGTACCAAGGGACAGAGGAATCAGCCCCAGCATTTT
>TRBD1|-|15|TRBV12-3/TRBV12-4|TRBJ1-2
CASSPTGALDYGYTF
TGTGCCAGCAGCCCGACAGGGGCGCTGGACTATGGCTACACCTTC
>-|many|15|TRBV5-1|TRBJ1-5
CASSLDPGSNQPQHF
TGTGCCAGCAGCTTAGACCCGGGCTCCAATCAGCCCCAGCATTTT
>TRBD1|-|14|TRBV9|TRBJ2-3
CASSSQGASDTQYF
TGTGCCAGCAGCTCTCAGGGGGCATCAGATACGCAGTATTTT
>TRBD1|few|13|TRBV11-2|TRBJ1-1
CASSFLRQGTAFF
TGTGCCAGCAGCTTCCTGAGACAGGGGACGGCTTTCTTT